The rows below give T cell receptor beta chains drawn from one sample of a study of a mutant IDH1 vaccine in newly diagnosed glioma. Antigens for these TCRs are unknown. Only in-frame clones appear in the TCRdb table, and some are missing; sequencing was by immunoSEQ multiplex PCR. The sample shows some 11,000 clones, around 88% of them seen only once. Source: PBMCs, taken from a glioma patient whose treatment included an IDH1 peptide vaccine. These receptors were taken from a woman in her forties with glioma. Some clones in this sample may be carry-over from other donors' samples. Each CDR3 is given with its conserved first and last residue. Fields, in order: CDR3 length, V gene, CDR3 protein.

>11|TRBV10-3
CAISVRNEQFF
>15|TRBV5-4
CASSRVEFGANVLTF
>15|TRBV25-1
CASSEWAGDTGELFF
>17|TRBV7-2
CASSSRGHRSSYNEQFF
>13|TRBV5-1
CASSRGLAGEQYF
>13|TRBV29-1
CSVAVNSNQPQHF
>15|TRBV6-1
CASRESGTGANVLTF
>13|TRBV6-6
CASSPGRAYEQYF
>15|TRBV19
CASSIRTGENTEAFF
>12|TRBV19
CASSSGADEQYF
>16|TRBV2
CASRELAGGPPGELFF
>13|TRBV6-1
CASSEGLLNTIYF
>16|TRBV7-9
CASSLGRISGSETQYF
>17|TRBV5-6
CASSSFSRQVGNQPQHF
>13|TRBV27
CASSYVGKGEQFF
>14|TRBV6-1
CASRLAGPTGELFF
>17|TRBV18
CASSPRPRTDHPDTQYF
>13|TRBV27
CASSDYRYGEQFF
>16|TRBV27
CASSSAGGERAYEQYF
>16|TRBV11-2
CASSSLDSSGANVLTF
>15|TRBV6-1
CAIRRAPSDVETQYF
>12|TRBV7-9
CASMGEIRSYTF
>13|TRBV7-9
CASSSPIQYGYTF
>16|TRBV7-9
CASSVTPGGFDTEAFF
>13|TRBV19
CASSVTGGGGYTF
>17|TRBV5-4
CASSIPGPDGLNTEAFF
>13|TRBV18
CASSPAADYGYTF
>17|TRBV5-4
CASSSYPGQPANEKLFF
>16|TRBV27
CASSPWEGSFVYGYTF
>14|TRBV29-1
CSVQGQGNTGELFF
>14|TRBV30
CAWGGANSNQPQHF
>11|TRBV20-1
CSARDRGKLFF
>13|TRBV7-8
CASSLGTEYEQYF
>19|TRBV9
CASSATGTSGQSSYNEQFF
>14|TRBV2
CASSGTMSNQPQHF
>15|TRBV6-5
CASSYSGGSTDTQYF
>16|TRBV5-1
CASSLTHQGSGNTIYF
>15|TRBV7-7
CASSLAPGWTGELFF
>15|TRBV6-5
CASSPTGGGYNEQFF
>15|TRBV5-5
CASSLEWVTYNEQFF
>17|TRBV30
CAWRLRGDPSNNYGYTF
>15|TRBV6-5
CASSSDFSGANVLTF
>15|TRBV19
CASSTQLAGLGEQFF
>15|TRBV28
CASSWVQRSNEKLFF
>13|TRBV5-4
CASSNTSAFEQYF
>16|TRBV5-1
CASSPGQLGYQETQYF
>16|TRBV29-1
CSVAQTRGGRNTEAFF
>14|TRBV4-2
CASSLWTGNEKLFF
>14|TRBV7-9
CASSHDLYPEKLFF
>15|TRBV19
CASSATGLWTGELFF
>14|TRBV2
CASIRDRGNQPQHF